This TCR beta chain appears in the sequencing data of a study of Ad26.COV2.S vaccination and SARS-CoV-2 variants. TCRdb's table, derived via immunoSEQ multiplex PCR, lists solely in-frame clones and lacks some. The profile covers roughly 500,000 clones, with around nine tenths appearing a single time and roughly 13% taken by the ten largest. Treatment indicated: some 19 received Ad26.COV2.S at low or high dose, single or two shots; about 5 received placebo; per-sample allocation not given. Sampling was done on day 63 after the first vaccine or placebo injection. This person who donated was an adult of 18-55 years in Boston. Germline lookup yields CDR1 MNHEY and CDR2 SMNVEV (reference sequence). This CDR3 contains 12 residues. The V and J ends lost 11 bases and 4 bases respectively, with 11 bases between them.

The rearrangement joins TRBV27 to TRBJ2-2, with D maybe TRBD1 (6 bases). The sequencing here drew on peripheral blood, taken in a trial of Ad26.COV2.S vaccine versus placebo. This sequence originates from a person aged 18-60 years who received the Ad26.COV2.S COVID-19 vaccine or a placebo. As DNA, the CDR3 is TGTGCCGCAAGAGGGGGCACCGGGGAGCTGTTTTTT. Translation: CAARGGTGELFF.